Detailed here is one TCR beta chain. The CDR3 consists of 13 residues. Between the trimmed V and J ends, which lost 3 bases and 3 bases, there was a span of 8 bases. Germline V gene data show CDR1 as LNHDA and CDR2 as SQIVND (reference sequence). The sample belongs to a study of shared clonotypes between healthy human individuals. Background on the study: Researchers assigned three CD4 naive, three CD4 memory, two CD8 naive and one CD8 memory plate to each donor.

Sequencing used immunoSEQ multiplex PCR; TCRdb keeps in-frame clones, though not all of them. This table has some 2,500,000 clones, approximately 93% appearing once. The TCR comes from a man in his late teens or twenties in good health. Some clones in this sample may be carry-over from other donors' samples. Sequencing was done on a sample of naive CD4+ T cells from PBMCs. Subset reported: CD45RA+ positively selected. V usage is TRBV19 and J usage is TRBJ1-2, with a tentative D call TRBD1 (5 bases). CDR3 sequence reads: CASSIQGYYGYTF. The DNA of the CDR3 is TGTGCCAGTAGTATTCAGGGTTACTATGGCTACACCTTC.